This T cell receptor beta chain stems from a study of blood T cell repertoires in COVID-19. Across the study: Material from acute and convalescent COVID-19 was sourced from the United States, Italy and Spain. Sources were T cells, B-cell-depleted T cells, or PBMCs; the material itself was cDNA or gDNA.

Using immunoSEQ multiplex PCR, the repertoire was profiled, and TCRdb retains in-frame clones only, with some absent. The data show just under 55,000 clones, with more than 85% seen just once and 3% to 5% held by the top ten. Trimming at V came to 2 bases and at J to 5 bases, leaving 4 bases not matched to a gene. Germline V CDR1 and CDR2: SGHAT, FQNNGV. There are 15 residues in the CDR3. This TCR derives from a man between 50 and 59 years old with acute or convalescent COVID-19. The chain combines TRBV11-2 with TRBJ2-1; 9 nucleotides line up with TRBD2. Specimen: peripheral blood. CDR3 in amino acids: CASSLWASGNNEQFF. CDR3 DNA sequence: TGTGCCAGCAGCTTATGGGCTAGCGGGAACAATGAGCAGTTCTTC.